Below are 7 T cell receptor beta chains sequenced from a single sample in a study of Ad26.COV2.S vaccination and SARS-CoV-2 variants. Generated by immunoSEQ multiplex PCR, the TCRdb table keeps only in-frame clones and is missing some. The sample carries hundreds of thousands of clones, roughly nine tenths recorded once. The treatment: 19 received Ad26.COV2.S at low or high dose, single or two shots; several received placebo; per-sample allocation not given. Collection of samples fell on day 63 after the first vaccine or placebo injection. The sample in question was peripheral blood, obtained in a trial of Ad26.COV2.S vaccine versus placebo. The receptors stem from a person between 18 and 65 years old who received the Ad26.COV2.S COVID-19 vaccine or a placebo.

V usage is TRBV7-3 and J usage is TRBJ2-5; D is possibly TRBD1 (7 bases). The CDR3 contains 12 residues. V was clipped by 5 bases and J by 5 bases, with 9 bases between them. Germline values: CDR1 SGHTA, CDR2 FQGTGA. The CDR3 coding sequence is TGTGCCAGCAGCGCAGGGGGGGAGACCCAGTACTTC. The encoded protein is CASSAGGETQYF.

The chain joins TRBV24-1 to TRBJ1-5; 7 positions match TRBD1. The J segment lost 7 bases and the V segment lost 4 bases, leaving 9 bases of the junction unmatched. Germline-derived CDR1 and CDR2 are KGHDR and SFDVKD. The CDR3 totals 15 residues. The chain's CDR3 is CATSDTRQGGQPQHF. The CDR3 DNA is TGTGCCACCAGTGACACTAGACAGGGTGGACAGCCCCAGCATTTT.

Turning to this clone: Other nucleotide sequences from this sample produce the same CDR3. The chain is built from TRBV6-5 and TRBJ2-1, with TRBD2 matching 9 bases. J was trimmed by 6 bases and V by 2 bases; bases with no gene match: 5. Germline V gene sequence: CDR1 MNHEY, CDR2 SVGAGI. CDR3 length equals 15 residues. In nucleotides, the CDR3 is TGTGCCAGCAGTTACAGTAGAGCGGGGGGCAATGAGCAGTTCTTC. It specifies CASSYSRAGGNEQFF.

This rearrangement joins TRBV27 to TRBJ2-3; D assignment may be TRBD1 or TRBD2 (6 bases each). CDR1 MNHEY and CDR2 SMNVEV come from the germline V gene (reference sequence). V lost 5 bases and J lost 2, with 17 bases in between. This CDR3 has 16 residues. CDR3 DNA sequence: TGTGCCAGCAGTCGAACAGGGACTGTCCTCACAGATACGCAGTATTTT. Translation gives CASSRTGTVLTDTQYF.

The chain joins TRBV29-1 to TRBJ1-1; possible D gene TRBD1, 6 bases. V was shortened by 6 bases and J by 1 base, with 18 bases between the two germline ends. CDR1 is SQVTM and CDR2 is ANQGSEA in the germline V gene. The CDR3 has 15 amino acids. CDR3 protein: CSVVGGRQTNTEAFF. The CDR3 nucleotides are TGCAGCGTGGTAGGGGGGCGGCAGACGAACACTGAAGCTTTCTTT.

A remark on this clone: At the DNA level, this CDR3 is encoded by other sequences in the same sample as well. The chain combines TRBV24-1 with TRBJ2-5; TRBD1 might be the D (6 bases). V lost 5 bases and J lost 1, with 7 bases in between. The CDR3 runs 13 residues. Germline CDR1 and CDR2: KGHDR and SFDVKD. CDR3 bases: TGTGCCACCAGTGTAGGGGGCCAAGAGACCCAGTACTTC. Its translation: CATSVGGQETQYF.

The J gene is TRBJ1-2, the V gene TRBV2; TRBD1 matches 8 bases. Trimming cost V 8 bases and J 6 bases; bases outside gene matches: 17. From germline, CDR1 is SNHLY and CDR2 FYNNEI. The CDR3 has 16 residues. CDR3 protein: CASQGSRTGRDHGYTF. CDR3 DNA: TGTGCCAGCCAGGGCTCCAGGACAGGGAGGGACCATGGCTACACCTTC.